This TCR beta chain was recorded in a study of blood T cell repertoires in COVID-19. TCRdb's copy holds only in-frame clones and misses some; the assay was immunoSEQ multiplex PCR. Of approximately 380,000 clones listed, 70% to 90% were seen once; the top ten hold 1.2%. This clone was counted once. In germline, CDR1 is LNHDA, CDR2 SQIVND (reference sequence). This CDR3 comprises 14 residues. After removal of 3 bases from V and 2 bases from J, the junction contained 1 base not matched to a gene. The source material was PBMCs or T cells enriched from blood (not recorded which). J is TRBJ1-3 and V is TRBV19, with 7 bases lining up with TRBD1. This TCR was recovered from a woman between 18 and 29 years old who had recovered from COVID-19. The CDR3 loop reads CASSMGTAGNTIYF. DNA of the CDR3: TGTGCCAGTAGTATGGGGACAGCTGGAAACACCATATATTTT.